This record looks at one T cell receptor (beta chain) sequence and its context. Its antigen is not known. TCRdb passed the RT-PCR reads through MiXCR, listing each CDR3 protein once. There are about 300,000 distinct CDR3 sequences in the sample; approximately 21% occur only once, and about a tenth lies in the top ten. These data are taken from a study of response to subunit inactivated influenza vaccine. Study-level points and caveats: New T cells are recruited in small numbers by each seasonal influenza vaccination, according to the authors' suggestion.

The sequencing used PBMCs from blood, collected 21 months after vaccination. This receptor was taken from a man aged 45 to 75 who received an inactivated influenza vaccine.

This CDR3 is CASSPWTDSSSYNSPLHF. In nucleotides, the CDR3 is TGCGCCAGCAGCCCGTGGACAGACTCGAGCTCCTATAATTCACCCCTCCACTTT. This chain connects TRBV5-1 to TRBJ1-6, with D maybe TRBD1 (6 bases). V was shortened by 4 bases and J by 0 bases, with 17 bases between the two germline ends. Germline CDR1 is SGHRS and CDR2 is YFSETQ. This CDR3 has 18 amino acids.